Shown below are 11 T cell receptor beta chains from a single sample sequenced in a study of graft-versus-host responses after intestinal transplantation. Method: immunoSEQ multiplex PCR; TCRdb's copy keeps in-frame clones and lacks some. Among around 9,500 clones listed, roughly 90% were seen once. The sample was PBMCs, taken 242 days after intestinal transplant. Every receptor here comes from a human patient who received an intestinal transplant, so some T cells may come from the graft donor.

The chain employs TRBV2 and TRBJ2-7; TRBD2 might be the D (6 bases). This CDR3 has 18 amino acids. V was pared by 1 base and J by 1 base, with 20 bases between. Germline assignment: CDR1 SNHLY and CDR2 FYNNEI. This chain's CDR3 is CASSEGLVWGGRSYEQYF. The CDR3 DNA reads TGTGCCAGCAGTGAAGGCTTGGTTTGGGGAGGTCGGTCCTACGAGCAGTACTTC.

The chain is built from TRBV11-2 and TRBJ2-2, with D tentatively TRBD2 (5 bases). V lost 1 base to trimming and J lost 5 bases, with 11 bases between them. This CDR3 region has 15 residues. Germline lookup yields CDR1 SGHAT and CDR2 FQNNGV. The CDR3 protein is CASSLGITGTGELFF. The CDR3 coding sequence is TGTGCCAGCAGCTTAGGGATTACGGGGACCGGGGAGCTGTTTTTT.

This chain links TRBV7-2 with TRBJ2-7, with D unresolved. This CDR3 has 13 residues. Germline V lookup: CDR1 SGHTA, CDR2 FQGNSA. The V and J ends lost 0 bases and 0 bases respectively, with 3 bases between them. The CDR3 coding sequence is TGTGCCAGCAGCTTAGCGGGCTCCTACGAGCAGTACTTC. As protein: CASSLAGSYEQYF.

This sequence joins TRBV19 and TRBJ1-6, with TRBD1 as a possible D gene (5 bases). V dropped 6 bases and J dropped 9 bases, with 18 bases sitting between them. In germline, CDR1 is LNHDA, CDR2 SQIVND (reference sequence). The CDR3 has 15 residues. The CDR3 is CASRTTGTGSSPLHF. The DNA for the CDR3 is TGTGCCAGTAGAACTACCGGGACGGGGAGTTCACCCCTCCACTTT.

This clone was found once. CDR3 amino acids: CASSYAFHYEQYF. The CDR3 DNA sequence: TGTGCCAGCAGTTACGCCTTCCACTACGAGCAGTACTTC. J is TRBJ2-7 and V is TRBV6-7; D is uncertain. TRBV6-7 is labeled an ORF, and its function is uncertain. The CDR3 is 13 amino acids. Trimming took off 2 bases at V and 3 bases at J, with 8 bases between the two ends.

The gene calls are TRBV7-9 and TRBJ2-7, with 11 bases fitting TRBD2. CDR1 and CDR2 (germline): SEHNR, FQNEAQ (reference sequence). The V gene end was trimmed by 7 bases and the J gene end by 5 bases; junction bases not matched to a gene: 4. The CDR3 has 13 amino acids. CDR3: CASTRLAGHEQYF. The CDR3 nucleotides read TGTGCCAGCACCCGACTAGCGGGACACGAGCAGTACTTC.

The sample holds one count of this clone. The chain uses TRBV7-4 and TRBJ1-1, with D hard to call. This CDR3 is 16 amino acids long. V lost 1 base to trimming and J lost 1 base, with 13 bases between them. CDR1 is SGHVT, CDR2 SQSDAQ, per germline. CDR3 in amino acids: CASSLVRPIPNTEAFF. CDR3 nucleotides: TGTGCCAGCAGCTTAGTCAGACCAATTCCGAACACTGAAGCTTTCTTT. Looking up the rest from reference TRBV7-4 and TRBJ1-1 gives the full variable domain: GAGVSQSPRYKVAKRGRDVALRCDSISGHVTLYWYRQTLGQGSEVLTYSQSDAQRDKSGRPSGRFSAERPERSVSTLKIQRTEQGDSAVYLCASSLVRPIPNTEAFFGQGTRLTVV.

This chain connects TRBV27 to TRBJ2-7; no firm D call. V was shortened by 0 bases and J by 1 base, with 7 bases between the two germline ends. Germline CDR1 is MNHEY and CDR2 is SMNVEV (reference sequence). The CDR3 loop spans 14 amino acids. For the CDR3, the DNA is TGTGCCAGCAGTTTATCGGCGAATTCCTACGAGCAGTACTTC. Encoded protein: CASSLSANSYEQYF.

On this clone: An end of the junction differs from the germline gene, which may be a read error. This chain uses TRBV4-2 with TRBJ1-3; D is unresolved. The CDR3 is made up of 12 amino acids. Germline V lookup: CDR1 LGHNA, CDR2 YNFKEQ. The DNA for the CDR3 is TGTGCCAGCAGCCACGATGGAGACACCATATATTTT. This gives the protein CASSHDGDTIYF.

This clone appeared a few times. The rearrangement joins TRBV13 to TRBJ1-1; tentatively, D is TRBD1 (5 bases). Germline V gene lookup returns CDR1 PRHDT and CDR2 FYEKMQ (reference sequence). Trimming took off 1 base at V and 1 base at J, with 7 bases between the two ends. The CDR3 has 14 residues. The CDR3 loop is CASSLAGRNTEAFF. The CDR3 coding sequence is TGTGCCAGCAGCTTAGCAGGGAGGAACACTGAAGCTTTCTTT. Complete variable domain (other parts from reference TRBV13 and TRBJ1-1): AAGVIQSPRHLIKEKRETATLKCYPIPRHDTVYWYQQGPGQDPQFLISFYEKMQSDKGSIPDRFSAQQFSDYHSELNMSSLELGDSALYFCASSLAGRNTEAFFGQGTRLTVV.

V usage is TRBV28 and J usage is TRBJ2-7; 12 bases align to TRBD2. The germline CDR1 and CDR2 sequences are MDHEN and SYDVKM. With 3 bases clipped from V and 4 bases from J, the junction kept 16 bases outside the gene matches. CDR3 length: 19 amino acids. The CDR3 loop is CASSFPASGRAGSVYEQYF. The CDR3 nucleotides are TGTGCCAGCAGTTTTCCCGCTAGCGGGAGGGCGGGGTCAGTATACGAGCAGTACTTC.